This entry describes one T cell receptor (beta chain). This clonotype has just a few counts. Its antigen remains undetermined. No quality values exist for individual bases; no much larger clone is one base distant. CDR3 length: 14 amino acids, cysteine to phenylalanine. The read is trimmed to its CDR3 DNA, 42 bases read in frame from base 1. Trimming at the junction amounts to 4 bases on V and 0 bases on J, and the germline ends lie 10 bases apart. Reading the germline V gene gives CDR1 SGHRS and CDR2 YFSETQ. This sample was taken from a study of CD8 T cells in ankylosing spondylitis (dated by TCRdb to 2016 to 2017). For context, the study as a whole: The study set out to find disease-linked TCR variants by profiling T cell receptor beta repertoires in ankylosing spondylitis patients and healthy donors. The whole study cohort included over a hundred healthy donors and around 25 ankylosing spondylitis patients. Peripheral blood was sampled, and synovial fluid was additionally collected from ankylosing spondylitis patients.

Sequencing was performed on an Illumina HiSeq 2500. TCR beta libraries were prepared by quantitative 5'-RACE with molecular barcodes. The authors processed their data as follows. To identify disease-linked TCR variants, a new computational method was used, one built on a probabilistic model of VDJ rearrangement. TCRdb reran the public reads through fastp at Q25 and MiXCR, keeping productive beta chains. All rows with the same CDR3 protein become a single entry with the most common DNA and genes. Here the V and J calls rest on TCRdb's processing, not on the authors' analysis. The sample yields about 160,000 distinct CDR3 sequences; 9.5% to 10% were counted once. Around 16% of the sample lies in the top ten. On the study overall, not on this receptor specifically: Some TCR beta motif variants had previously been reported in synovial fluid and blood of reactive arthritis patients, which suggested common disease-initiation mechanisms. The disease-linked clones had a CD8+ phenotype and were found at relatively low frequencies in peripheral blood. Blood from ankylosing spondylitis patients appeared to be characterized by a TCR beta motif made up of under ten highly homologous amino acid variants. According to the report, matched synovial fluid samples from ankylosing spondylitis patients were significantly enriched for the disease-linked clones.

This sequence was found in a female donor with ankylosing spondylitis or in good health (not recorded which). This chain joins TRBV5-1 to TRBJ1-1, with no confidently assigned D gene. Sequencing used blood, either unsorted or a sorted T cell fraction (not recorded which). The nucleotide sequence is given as TGCGCCAGCAGCGTGAATGACTTGAACACTGAAGCTTTCTTT. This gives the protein CASSVNDLNTEAFF.